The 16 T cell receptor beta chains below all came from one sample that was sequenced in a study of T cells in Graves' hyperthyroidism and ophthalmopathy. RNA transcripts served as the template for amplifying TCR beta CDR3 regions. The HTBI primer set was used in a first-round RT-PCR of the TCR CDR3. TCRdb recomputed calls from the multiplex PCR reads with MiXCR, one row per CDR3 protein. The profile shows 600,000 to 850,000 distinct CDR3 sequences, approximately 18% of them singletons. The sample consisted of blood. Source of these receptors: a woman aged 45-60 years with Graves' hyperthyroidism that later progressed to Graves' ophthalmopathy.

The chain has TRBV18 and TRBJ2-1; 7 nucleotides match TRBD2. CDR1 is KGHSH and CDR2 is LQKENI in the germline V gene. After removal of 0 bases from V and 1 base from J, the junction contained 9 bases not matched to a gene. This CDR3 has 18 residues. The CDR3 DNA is TGTGCCAGCTCACCACCGGTGGGAGGGCGGAATTCCTACAATGAGCAGTTCTTC. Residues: CASSPPVGGRNSYNEQFF.

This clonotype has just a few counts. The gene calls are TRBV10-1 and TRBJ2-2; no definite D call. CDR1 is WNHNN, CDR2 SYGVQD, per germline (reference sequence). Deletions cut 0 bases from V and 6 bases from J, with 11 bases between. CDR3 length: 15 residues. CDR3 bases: TGCGCCAGCAGTGAGTCGGGTGGTATCTCCGGGGAGCTGTTTTTT. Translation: CASSESGGISGELFF.

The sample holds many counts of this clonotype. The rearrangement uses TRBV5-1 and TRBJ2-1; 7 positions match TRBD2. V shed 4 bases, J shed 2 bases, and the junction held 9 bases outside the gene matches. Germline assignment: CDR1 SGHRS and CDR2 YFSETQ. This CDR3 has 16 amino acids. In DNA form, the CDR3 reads TGCGCCAGCAGCCTACGGACCGCGGGGGCCTACAATGAGCAGTTCTTC. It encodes CASSLRTAGAYNEQFF.

CDR3 sequence (DNA): TGTGCCAGCACTACTTCACGGGGTGCTGAAGCTTTCTTT. Amino acid sequence: CASTTSRGAEAFF. The chain combines TRBV6-1 with TRBJ1-1; unclear D gene. CDR1 is MNHNS and CDR2 is SASEGT in the germline V gene. Trimming left V 7 bases short and J 6 bases short, with 15 bases between. The CDR3 is made up of 13 amino acids.

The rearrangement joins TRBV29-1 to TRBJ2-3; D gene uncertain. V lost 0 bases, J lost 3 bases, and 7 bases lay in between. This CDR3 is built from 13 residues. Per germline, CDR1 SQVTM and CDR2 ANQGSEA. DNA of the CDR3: TGCAGCGTTGAAGATCTTACAACAGATACGCAGTATTTT. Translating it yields CSVEDLTTDTQYF.

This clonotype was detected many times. In DNA form, the CDR3 reads TGTGCCAGCAACCAGGGGACCGCCGGACGAGATACGCAGTATTTT. Protein product: CASNQGTAGRDTQYF. This rearrangement joins TRBV2 to TRBJ2-3; possible D gene TRBD1, 6 bases. V dropped 7 bases and J dropped 5 bases, with 19 bases sitting between them. Germline assignment: CDR1 SNHLY and CDR2 FYNNEI. The CDR3 totals 15 residues.

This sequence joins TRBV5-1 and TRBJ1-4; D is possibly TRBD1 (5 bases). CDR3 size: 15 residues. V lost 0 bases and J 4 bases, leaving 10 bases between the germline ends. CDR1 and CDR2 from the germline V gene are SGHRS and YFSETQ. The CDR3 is CASSLGRGDNEKLFF. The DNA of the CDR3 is TGCGCCAGCAGCTTGGGGAGGGGTGATAATGAAAAACTGTTTTTT.

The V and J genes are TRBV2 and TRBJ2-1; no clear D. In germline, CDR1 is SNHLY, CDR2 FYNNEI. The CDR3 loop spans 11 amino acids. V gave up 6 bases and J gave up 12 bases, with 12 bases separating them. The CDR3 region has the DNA TGTGCCAGCAGGGTGCAAGCGCGGCAGTTCTTC. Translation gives CASRVQARQFF.

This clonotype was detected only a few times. The CDR3 DNA follows: TGTGCCAGCAGTCCGACTGGTAGGGAGCAGTACTTC. This translates into CASSPTGREQYF. J is TRBJ2-7 and V is TRBV12-3 or TRBV12-4, with unresolved D. Trimming stripped 5 bases from V and 7 bases from J, with 12 bases between. The CDR3 has 12 residues.

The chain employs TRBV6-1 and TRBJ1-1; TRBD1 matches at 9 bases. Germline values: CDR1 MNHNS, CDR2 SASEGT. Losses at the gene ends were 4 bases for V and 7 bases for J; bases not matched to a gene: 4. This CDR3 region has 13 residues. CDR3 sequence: CASSAGTGREAFF. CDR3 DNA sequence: TGTGCCAGCAGTGCGGGGACAGGGCGTGAAGCTTTCTTT.

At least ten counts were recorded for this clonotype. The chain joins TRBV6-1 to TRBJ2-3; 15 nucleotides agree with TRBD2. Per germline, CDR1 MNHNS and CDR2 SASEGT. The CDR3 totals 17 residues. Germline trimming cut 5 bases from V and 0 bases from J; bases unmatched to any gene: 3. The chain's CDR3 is CASSFGLAGGSTDTQYF. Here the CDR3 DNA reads TGTGCCAGCAGTTTTGGACTAGCGGGGGGGAGCACAGATACGCAGTATTTT.

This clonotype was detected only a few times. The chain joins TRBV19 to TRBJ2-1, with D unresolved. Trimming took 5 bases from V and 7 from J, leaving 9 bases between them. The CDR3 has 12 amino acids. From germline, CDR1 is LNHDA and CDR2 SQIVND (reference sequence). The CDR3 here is CASSSRRNEQFF. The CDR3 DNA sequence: TGTGCCAGTAGTTCGAGACGGAATGAGCAGTTCTTC.

The CDR3, as DNA: TGCAGTGCTTCAAAAACCTCGTTTAGTTTCAGTCTGAGCTACGAGCAGTACTTC. Translation: CSASKTSFSFSLSYEQYF. The genes are TRBV20-1 and TRBJ2-7; D ambiguous. Between the trimmed V and J ends, which lost 5 bases and 3 bases, there was a span of 29 bases. Germline V gene sequence: CDR1 DFQATT, CDR2 SNEGSKA (reference sequence). This CDR3 is 18 amino acids long.

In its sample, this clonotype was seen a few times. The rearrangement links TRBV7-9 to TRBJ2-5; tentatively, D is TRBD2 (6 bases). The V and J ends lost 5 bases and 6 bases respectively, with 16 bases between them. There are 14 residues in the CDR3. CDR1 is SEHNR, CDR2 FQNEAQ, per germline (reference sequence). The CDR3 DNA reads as TGTGCCAGCAGCGTAGGACTACCACCTCAGACCCAGTACTTC. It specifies CASSVGLPPQTQYF.

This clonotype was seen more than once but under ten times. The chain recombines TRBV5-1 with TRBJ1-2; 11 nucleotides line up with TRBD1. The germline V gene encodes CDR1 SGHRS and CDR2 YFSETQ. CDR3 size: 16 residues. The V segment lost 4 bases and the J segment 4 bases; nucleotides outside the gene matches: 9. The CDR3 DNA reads TGCGCCAGCAGCGCCGGGACAGGGGGTGCTTTCTATGGCTACACCTTC. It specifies CASSAGTGGAFYGYTF.

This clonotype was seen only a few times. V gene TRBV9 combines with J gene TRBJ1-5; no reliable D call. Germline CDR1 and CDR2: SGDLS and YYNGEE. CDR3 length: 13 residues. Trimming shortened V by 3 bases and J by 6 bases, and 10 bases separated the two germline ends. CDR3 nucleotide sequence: TGTGCCAGCAGCGGGCAACCAGGTCAGCCCCAGCATTTT. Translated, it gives CASSGQPGQPQHF.